These T cell receptor beta chains were read from a single sample in a study of blood T cell repertoires in COVID-19. Sequenced by immunoSEQ multiplex PCR; TCRdb stores in-frame clones only, minus some. The data hold around 140,000 clones, with 89% observed a single time. Material: peripheral blood. The receptors were gathered from a human donor in a cohort sampled during active COVID-19. CDR3s include the opening cysteine and the closing phenylalanine or tryptophan. Each record gives: clone size, V gene, D gene, CDR3 protein. The D gene is left open where the match is weak. Expanded clones are given a class, and other clones once, few, many or no size at all.

clone_size: -
v_call: TRBV5-5
d_call: -
cdr3_aa: CASSLGRVATNEKLFF

clone_size: -
v_call: TRBV3-1/TRBV3-2
d_call: -
cdr3_aa: CASSQGGMGGSPLHF

clone_size: few
v_call: TRBV15
d_call: TRBD1
cdr3_aa: CATSRPPGTGSNQPQHF

clone_size: -
v_call: TRBV6-2/TRBV6-3
d_call: -
cdr3_aa: CASSPRVGPNQPQHF

clone_size: few
v_call: TRBV11-2
d_call: TRBD1
cdr3_aa: CASSSGQVGTEAFF

clone_size: -
v_call: TRBV11-1
d_call: -
cdr3_aa: CASSLAQYTDTQYF

clone_size: -
v_call: TRBV20-1
d_call: -
cdr3_aa: CSASTSTGYTF

clone_size: -
v_call: TRBV18
d_call: -
cdr3_aa: CASSPPTTDGYTF

clone_size: -
v_call: TRBV6-4
d_call: -
cdr3_aa: CASSAANTGELFF

clone_size: once
v_call: TRBV28
d_call: TRBD1
cdr3_aa: CASRPGGRDTGELFF

clone_size: once
v_call: TRBV5-5
d_call: TRBD1
cdr3_aa: CASSPGQGVYEQYF

clone_size: few
v_call: TRBV10-3
d_call: -
cdr3_aa: CAISESRQNGNTIYF

clone_size: -
v_call: TRBV5-1
d_call: TRBD2
cdr3_aa: CASSLGAGSGGFTDTQYF

clone_size: -
v_call: TRBV7-9
d_call: -
cdr3_aa: CASSPTAAGKYEQYF

clone_size: -
v_call: TRBV6-1
d_call: TRBD1
cdr3_aa: CASSEAPGTASTDPQYF

clone_size: -
v_call: TRBV5-1
d_call: -
cdr3_aa: CASSPLAGPNTGELFF

clone_size: -
v_call: TRBV19
d_call: TRBD1
cdr3_aa: CASSAFGQGSYGYTF

clone_size: -
v_call: TRBV20-1
d_call: -
cdr3_aa: CSAAFYGYTF

clone_size: -
v_call: TRBV3-1/TRBV3-2
d_call: -
cdr3_aa: CASSQDPGRGYTF

clone_size: once
v_call: TRBV4-1
d_call: -
cdr3_aa: CASSRRDFSYEQYF